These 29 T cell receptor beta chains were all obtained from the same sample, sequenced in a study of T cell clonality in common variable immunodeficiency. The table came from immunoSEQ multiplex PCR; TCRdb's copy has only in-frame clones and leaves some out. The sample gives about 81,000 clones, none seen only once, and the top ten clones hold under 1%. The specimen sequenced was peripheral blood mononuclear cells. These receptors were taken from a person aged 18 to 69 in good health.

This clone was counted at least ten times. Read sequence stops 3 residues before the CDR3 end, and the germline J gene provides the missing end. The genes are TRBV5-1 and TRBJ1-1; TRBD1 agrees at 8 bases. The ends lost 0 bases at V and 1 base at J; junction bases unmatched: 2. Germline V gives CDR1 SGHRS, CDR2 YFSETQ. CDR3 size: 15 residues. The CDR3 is CASSLARGRNTEAFF. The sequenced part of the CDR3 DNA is TGCGCCAGCAGCTTGGCCAGGGGGCGGAACACTGAA.

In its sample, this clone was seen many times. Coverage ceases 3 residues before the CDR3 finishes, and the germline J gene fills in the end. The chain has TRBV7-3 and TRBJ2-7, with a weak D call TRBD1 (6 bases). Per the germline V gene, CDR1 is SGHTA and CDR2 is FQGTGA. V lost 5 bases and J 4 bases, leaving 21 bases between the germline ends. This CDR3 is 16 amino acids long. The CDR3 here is CASSPGQPNLGYEQYF. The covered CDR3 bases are TGTGCCAGCAGCCCAGGACAGCCGAATCTAGGTTACGAG.

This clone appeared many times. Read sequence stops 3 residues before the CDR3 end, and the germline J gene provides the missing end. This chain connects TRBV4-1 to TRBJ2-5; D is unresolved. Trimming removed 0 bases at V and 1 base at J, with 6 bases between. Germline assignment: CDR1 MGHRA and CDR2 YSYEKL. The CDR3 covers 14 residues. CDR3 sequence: CASSQEGRQETQYF. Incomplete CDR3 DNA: TGCGCCAGCAGCCAAGAAGGGCGCCAAGAGACC.

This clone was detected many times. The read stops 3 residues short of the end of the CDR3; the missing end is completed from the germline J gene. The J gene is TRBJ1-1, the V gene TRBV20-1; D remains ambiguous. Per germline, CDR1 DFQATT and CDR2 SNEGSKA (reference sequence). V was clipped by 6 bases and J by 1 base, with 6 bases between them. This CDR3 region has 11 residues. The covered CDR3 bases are TGCAGTGCCCGACAGAACACTGAA. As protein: CSARQNTE. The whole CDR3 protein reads CSARQNTEAFF.

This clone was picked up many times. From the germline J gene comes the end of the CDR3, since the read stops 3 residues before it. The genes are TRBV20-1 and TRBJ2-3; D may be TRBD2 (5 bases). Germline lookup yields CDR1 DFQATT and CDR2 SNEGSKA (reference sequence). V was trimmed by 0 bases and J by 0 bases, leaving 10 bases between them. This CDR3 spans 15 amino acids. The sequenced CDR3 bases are TGCAGTGCTAGAGAACGACGGGGTAGCACAGATACG. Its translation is CSARERRGSTDT. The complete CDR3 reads CSARERRGSTDTQYF.

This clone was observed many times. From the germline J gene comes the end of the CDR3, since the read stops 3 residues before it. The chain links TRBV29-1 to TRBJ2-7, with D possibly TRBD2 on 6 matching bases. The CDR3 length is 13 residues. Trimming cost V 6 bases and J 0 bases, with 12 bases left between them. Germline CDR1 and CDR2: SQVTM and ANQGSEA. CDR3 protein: CSVKRASSYEQYF. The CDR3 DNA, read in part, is TGCAGCGTAAAGCGGGCAAGCTCCTACGAG.

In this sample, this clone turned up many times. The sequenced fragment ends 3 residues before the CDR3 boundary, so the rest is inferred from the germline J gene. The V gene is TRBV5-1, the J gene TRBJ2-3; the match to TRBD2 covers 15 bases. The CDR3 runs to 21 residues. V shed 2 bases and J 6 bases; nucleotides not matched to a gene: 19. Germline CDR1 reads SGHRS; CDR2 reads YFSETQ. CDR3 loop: CASSLPRRTSGRAGFWDTQYF. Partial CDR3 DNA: TGCGCCAGCAGCTTACCTCGCCGGACTAGCGGGAGGGCCGGGTTTTGGGATACG.

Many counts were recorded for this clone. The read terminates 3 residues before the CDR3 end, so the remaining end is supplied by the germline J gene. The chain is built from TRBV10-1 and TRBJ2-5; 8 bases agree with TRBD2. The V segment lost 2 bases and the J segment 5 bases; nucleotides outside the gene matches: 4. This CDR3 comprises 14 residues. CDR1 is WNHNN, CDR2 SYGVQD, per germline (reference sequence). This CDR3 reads CASSEGLAGETQYF. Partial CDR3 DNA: TGCGCCAGCAGTGAGGGGCTAGCGGGTGAGACC.

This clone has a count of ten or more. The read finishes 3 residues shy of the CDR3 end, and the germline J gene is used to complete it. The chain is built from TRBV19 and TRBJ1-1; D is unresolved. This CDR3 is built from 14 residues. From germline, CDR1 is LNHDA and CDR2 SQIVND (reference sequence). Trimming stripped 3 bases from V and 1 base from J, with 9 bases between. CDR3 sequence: CASSIQAPNTEAFF. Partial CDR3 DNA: TGTGCCAGTAGTATTCAAGCGCCGAACACTGAA.

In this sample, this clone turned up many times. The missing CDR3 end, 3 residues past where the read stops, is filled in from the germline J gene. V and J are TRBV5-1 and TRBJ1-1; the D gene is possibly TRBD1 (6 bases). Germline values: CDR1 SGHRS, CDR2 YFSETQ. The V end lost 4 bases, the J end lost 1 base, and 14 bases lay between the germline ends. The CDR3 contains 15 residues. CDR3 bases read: TGCGCCAGCAGCGGGGGCCTTCGGAGGAACACTGAA. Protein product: CASSGGLRRNTE. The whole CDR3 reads CASSGGLRRNTEAFF.

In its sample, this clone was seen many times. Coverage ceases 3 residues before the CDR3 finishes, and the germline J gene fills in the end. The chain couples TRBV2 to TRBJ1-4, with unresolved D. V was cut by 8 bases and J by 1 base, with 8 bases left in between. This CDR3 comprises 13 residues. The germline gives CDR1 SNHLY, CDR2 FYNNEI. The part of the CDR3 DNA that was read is TGTGCCAGCTCCCCACTAACTAATGAAAAA. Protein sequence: CASSPLTNEK. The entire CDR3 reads CASSPLTNEKLFF.

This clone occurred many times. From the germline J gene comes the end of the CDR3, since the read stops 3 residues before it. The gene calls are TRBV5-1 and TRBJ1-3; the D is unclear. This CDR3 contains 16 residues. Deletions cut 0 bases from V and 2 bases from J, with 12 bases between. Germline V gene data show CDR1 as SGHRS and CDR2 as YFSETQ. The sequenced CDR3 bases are TGCGCCAGCAGCTTGGTTACGGCGGAGACTGGAAACACC. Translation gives CASSLVTAETGNT. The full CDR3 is CASSLVTAETGNTIYF.

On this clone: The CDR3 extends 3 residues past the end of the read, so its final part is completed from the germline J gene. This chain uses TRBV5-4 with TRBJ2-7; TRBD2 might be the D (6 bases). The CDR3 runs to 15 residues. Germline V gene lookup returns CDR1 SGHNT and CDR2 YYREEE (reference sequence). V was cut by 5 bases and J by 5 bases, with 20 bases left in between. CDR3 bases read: TGTGCCAGCAGTCGATTCCCAGAGGGGAGGCACGAG. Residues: CASSRFPEGRHE. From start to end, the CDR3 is CASSRFPEGRHEQYF.

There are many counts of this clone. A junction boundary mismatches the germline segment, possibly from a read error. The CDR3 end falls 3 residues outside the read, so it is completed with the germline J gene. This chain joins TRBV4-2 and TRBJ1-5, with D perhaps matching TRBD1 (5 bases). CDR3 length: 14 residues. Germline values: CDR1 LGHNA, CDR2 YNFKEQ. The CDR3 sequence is CASSQESGNQPQHF. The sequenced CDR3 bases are TGCGCCAGCAGCCAAGAATCAGGGAATCAGCCC.

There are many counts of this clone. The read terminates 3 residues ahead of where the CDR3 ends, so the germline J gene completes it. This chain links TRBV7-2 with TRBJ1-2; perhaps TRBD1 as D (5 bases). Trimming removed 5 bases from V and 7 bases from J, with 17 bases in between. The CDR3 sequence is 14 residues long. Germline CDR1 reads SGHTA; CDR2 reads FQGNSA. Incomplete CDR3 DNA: TGTGCCAGCAGCCCCCAGGCAGGGCCCTCTGGC. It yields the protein CASSPQAGPSG. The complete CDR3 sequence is CASSPQAGPSGYTF.

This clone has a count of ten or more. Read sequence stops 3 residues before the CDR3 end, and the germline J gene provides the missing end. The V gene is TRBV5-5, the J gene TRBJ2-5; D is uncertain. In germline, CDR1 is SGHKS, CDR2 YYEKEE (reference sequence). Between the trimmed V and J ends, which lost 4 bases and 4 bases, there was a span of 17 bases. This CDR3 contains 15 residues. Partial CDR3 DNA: TGTGCCAGCAGCGAGGCGGTGGGTGTGTTAGAGACC. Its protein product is CASSEAVGVLET. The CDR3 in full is CASSEAVGVLETQYF.

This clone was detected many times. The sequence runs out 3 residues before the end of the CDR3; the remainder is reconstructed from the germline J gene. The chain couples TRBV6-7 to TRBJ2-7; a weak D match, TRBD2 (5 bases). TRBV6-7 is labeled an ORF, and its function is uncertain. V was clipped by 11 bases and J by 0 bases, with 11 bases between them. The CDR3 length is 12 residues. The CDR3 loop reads CAPGRRSYEQYF. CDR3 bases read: TGTGCCCCGGGGAGACGCTCCTACGAG.

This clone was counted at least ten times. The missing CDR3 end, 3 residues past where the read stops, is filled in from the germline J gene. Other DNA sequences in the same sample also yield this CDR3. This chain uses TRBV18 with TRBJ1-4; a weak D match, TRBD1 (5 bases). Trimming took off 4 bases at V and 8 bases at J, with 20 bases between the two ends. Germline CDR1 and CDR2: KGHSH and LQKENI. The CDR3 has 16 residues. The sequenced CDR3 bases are TGTGCCAGCTCACTCAACTACCGAATGGAGGGGGAAAAA. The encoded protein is CASSLNYRMEGEK. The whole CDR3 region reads CASSLNYRMEGEKLFF.

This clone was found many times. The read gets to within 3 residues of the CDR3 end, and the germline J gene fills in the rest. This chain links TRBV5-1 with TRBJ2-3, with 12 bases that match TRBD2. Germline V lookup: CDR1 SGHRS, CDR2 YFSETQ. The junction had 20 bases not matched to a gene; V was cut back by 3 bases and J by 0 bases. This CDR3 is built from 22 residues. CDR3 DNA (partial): TGCGCCAGCAGCTCCCACCTGACTAGCGGGAGTTCGTTGGGCGGTAGCACAGATACG. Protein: CASSSHLTSGSSLGGSTDT. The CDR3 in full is CASSSHLTSGSSLGGSTDTQYF.

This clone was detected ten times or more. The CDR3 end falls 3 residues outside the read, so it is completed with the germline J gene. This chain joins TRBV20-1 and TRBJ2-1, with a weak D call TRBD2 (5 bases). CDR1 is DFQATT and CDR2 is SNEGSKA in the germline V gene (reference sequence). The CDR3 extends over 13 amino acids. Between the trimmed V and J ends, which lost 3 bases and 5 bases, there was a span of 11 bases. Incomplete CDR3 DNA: TGCAGTGCTAGGAGGGTTATAGACAATGAG. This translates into CSARRVIDNE. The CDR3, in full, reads CSARRVIDNEQFF.

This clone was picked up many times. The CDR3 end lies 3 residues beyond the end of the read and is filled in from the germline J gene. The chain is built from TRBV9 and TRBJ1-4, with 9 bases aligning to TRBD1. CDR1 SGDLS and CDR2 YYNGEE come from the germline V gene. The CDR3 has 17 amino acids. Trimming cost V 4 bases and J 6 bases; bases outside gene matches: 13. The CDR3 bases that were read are TGTGCCAGCAGCCAGGGGACAGGGCTTTTCAAAGATGAAAAA. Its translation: CASSQGTGLFKDEK. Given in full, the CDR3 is CASSQGTGLFKDEKLFF.

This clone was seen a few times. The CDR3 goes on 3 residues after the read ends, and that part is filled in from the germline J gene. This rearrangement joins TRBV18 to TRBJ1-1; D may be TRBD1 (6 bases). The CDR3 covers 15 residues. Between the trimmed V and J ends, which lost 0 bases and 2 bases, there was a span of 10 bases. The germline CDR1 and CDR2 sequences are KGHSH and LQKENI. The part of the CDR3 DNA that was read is TGTGCCAGCTCACCACCGAGGACAGTCAACACTGAA. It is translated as CASSPPRTVNTE. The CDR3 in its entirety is CASSPPRTVNTEAFF. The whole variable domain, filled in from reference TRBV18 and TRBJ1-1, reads NAGVMQNPRHLVRRRGQEARLRCSPMKGHSHVYWYRQLPEEGLKFMVYLQKENIIDESGMPKERFSAEFPKEGPSILRIQQVVRGDSAAYFCASSPPRTVNTEAFFGQGTRLTVV.

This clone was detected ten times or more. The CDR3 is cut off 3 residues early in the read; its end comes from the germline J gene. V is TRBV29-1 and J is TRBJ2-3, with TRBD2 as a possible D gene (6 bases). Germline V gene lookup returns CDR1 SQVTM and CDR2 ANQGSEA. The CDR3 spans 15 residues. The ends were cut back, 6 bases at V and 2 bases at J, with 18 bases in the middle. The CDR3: CSVAHRGSFTDTQYF. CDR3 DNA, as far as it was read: TGCAGCGTGGCCCATCGGGGGTCCTTCACAGATACG.

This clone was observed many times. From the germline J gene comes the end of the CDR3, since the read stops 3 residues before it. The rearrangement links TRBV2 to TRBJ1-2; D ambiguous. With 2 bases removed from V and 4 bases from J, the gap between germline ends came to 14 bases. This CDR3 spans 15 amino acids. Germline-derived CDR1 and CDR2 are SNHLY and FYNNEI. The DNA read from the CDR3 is TGTGCCAGCAGTGAAACCGGACTGGGCTCCTATGGC. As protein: CASSETGLGSYG. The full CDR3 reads CASSETGLGSYGYTF.

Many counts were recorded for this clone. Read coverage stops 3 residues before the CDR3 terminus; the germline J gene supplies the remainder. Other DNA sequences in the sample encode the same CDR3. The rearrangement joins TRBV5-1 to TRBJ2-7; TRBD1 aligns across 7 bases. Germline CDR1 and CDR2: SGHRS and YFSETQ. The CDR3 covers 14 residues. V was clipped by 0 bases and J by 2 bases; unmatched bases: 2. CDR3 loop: CASSLEGQTYEQYF. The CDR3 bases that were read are TGCGCCAGCAGCTTGGAGGGACAGACCTACGAG.

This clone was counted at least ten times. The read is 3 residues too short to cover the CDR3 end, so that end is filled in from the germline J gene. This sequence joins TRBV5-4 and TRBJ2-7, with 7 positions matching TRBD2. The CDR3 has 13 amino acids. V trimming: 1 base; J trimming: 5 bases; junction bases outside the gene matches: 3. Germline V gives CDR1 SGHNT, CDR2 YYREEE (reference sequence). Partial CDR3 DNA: TGTGCCAGCAGCTTGTTGGGGGGGAACGAG. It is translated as CASSLLGGNE. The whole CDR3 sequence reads CASSLLGGNEQYF. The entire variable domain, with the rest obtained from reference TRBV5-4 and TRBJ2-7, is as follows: ETGVTQSPTHLIKTRGQQVTLRCSSQSGHNTVSWYQQALGQGPQFIFQYYREEENGRGNFPPRFSGLQFPNYSSELNVNALELDDSALYLCASSLLGGNEQYFGPGTRLTVT.

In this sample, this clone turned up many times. The CDR3 spells CSAETGGDTDTQYF. CDR3 DNA, as far as it was read: TGCAGTGCTGAGACAGGGGGAGACACAGATACG. The V gene is TRBV20-1, the J gene TRBJ2-3; 9 bases line up with TRBD1. The read terminates 3 residues before the CDR3 end, so the remaining end is supplied by the germline J gene. With 5 bases clipped from V and 2 bases from J, the junction kept 5 bases outside the gene matches. Germline assignment: CDR1 DFQATT and CDR2 SNEGSKA (reference sequence). The CDR3 consists of 14 residues.

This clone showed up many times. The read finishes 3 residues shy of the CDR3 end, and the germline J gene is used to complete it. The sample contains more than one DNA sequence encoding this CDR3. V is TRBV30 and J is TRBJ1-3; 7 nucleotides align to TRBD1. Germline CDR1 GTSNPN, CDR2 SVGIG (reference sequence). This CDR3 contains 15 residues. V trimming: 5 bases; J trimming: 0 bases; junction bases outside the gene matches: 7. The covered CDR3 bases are TGTGCCTGGGCCTCGGGACAGCACTCTGGAAACACC. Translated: CAWASGQHSGNT. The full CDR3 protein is CAWASGQHSGNTIYF.

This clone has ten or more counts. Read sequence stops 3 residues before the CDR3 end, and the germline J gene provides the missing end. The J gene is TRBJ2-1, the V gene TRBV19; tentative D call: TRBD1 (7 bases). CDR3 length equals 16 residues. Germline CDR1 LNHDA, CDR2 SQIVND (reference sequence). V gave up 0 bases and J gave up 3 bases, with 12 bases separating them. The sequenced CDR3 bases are TGTGCCAGTAGTATAGAGGAGGGGGCCTACTACAATGAG. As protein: CASSIEEGAYYNE. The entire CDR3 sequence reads CASSIEEGAYYNEQFF.